This T cell receptor beta chain was sequenced in a study of cytomegalovirus exposure and HLA in healthy donors. General study results and limits: Usually a TCR sequence was rare, but some public TCRs were found in many donors.

CDR1 and CDR2 (germline): SGHDN, FVKESK. CDR3 length equals 15 residues. V lost 2 bases and J 7 bases, leaving 14 bases between the germline ends. On this clone itself: No antigen is known for it.

PCR used 60 Vbeta primers and 13 Jbeta primers. TCRdb's copy holds only in-frame clones and misses some; the assay was immunoSEQ multiplex PCR. The sample shows 150,000 to 200,000 clones, roughly 80% of them seen only once. The receptor was isolated from a man aged 35 to 55 in good health and CMV-seropositive. The sample taken for sequencing was PBMCs. The chain joins TRBV14 to TRBJ2-2, with D tentatively TRBD1 (6 bases). The CDR3 sequence: CASSQLTGSVGELFF. CDR3 sequence (DNA): TGTGCCAGCAGCCAACTCACAGGGTCCGTCGGGGAGCTGTTTTTT.